Described below is a single T cell receptor beta chain sequence and its context. With 6 bases removed from V and 6 bases from J, the gap between germline ends came to 14 bases. Germline V gene lookup returns CDR1 MDHEN and CDR2 SYDVKM. The CDR3 is made up of 14 amino acids. The data stem from a study of control samples from healthy donors and cancer patients. The repertoire was sequenced with immunoSEQ multiplex PCR; TCRdb's copy has only in-frame clones and lacks some. Among some 95,000 clones listed, 79% were seen once. Material: blood. The V gene is TRBV28, the J gene TRBJ1-4; a weak D match, TRBD1 (5 bases). The TCR was taken from a woman aged 25 to 39 in good health. The CDR3 DNA is TGTGCCAGCAGCCCTCCAGGGCGGGATGAAAAACTGTTTTTT. This gives the protein CASSPPGRDEKLFF.